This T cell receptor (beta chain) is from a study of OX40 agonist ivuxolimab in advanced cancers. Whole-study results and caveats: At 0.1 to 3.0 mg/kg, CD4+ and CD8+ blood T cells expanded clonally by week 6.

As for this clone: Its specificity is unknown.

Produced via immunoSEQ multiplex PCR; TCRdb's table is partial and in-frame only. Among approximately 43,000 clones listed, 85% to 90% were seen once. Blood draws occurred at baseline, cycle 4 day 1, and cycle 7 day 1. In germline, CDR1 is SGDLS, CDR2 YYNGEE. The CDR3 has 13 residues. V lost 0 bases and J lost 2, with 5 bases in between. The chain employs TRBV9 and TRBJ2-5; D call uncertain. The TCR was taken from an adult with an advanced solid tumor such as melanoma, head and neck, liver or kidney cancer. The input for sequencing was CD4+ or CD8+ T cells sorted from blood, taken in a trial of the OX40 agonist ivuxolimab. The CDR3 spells CASSVGMQETQYF. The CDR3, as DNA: TGTGCCAGCAGCGTAGGGATGCAAGAGACCCAGTACTTC. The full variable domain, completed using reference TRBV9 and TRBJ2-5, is DSGVTQTPKHLITATGQRVTLRCSPRSGDLSVYWYQQSLDQGLQFLIQYYNGEERAKGNILERFSAQQFPDLHSELNLSSLELGDSALYFCASSVGMQETQYFGPGTRLLVL.